This is a list of T cell receptor beta chains from one sample in a study of CXCR3-negative and CXCR3-positive naive CD8 T cells. TCRdb reanalyzed the 5' RACE reads, giving one entry per CDR3 protein sequence and no DNA. The sample has tens of thousands of distinct CDR3 sequences, and its top ten clones hold 6.5% to 8.5%. The sequenced sample was memory CD8+ T cells from blood. The receptor set was obtained from a human donor in good health. Some clones in this sample may be carry-over from other donors' samples. Each CDR3 is given with its conserved first and last residue. Fields, in order: CDR3 protein, J gene, CDR3 length, V gene.

CASSGQGQWEQYF,TRBJ2-7,13,TRBV25-1
CSAYPPGHEQYF,TRBJ2-7,12,TRBV20-1
CASSQDRGNTGELFF,TRBJ2-2,15,TRBV4-3
CASSPFKDRGHPGSNQPQHF,TRBJ1-5,20,TRBV21-1
CSAGRTGLQRSQFF,TRBJ2-1,14,TRBV20-1
CASETGTEYQETQYF,TRBJ2-5,15,TRBV18
CASSPTGEGDTQYF,TRBJ2-3,14,TRBV6-4
CASSLGVAGESTGELFF,TRBJ2-2,17,TRBV7-6
CASSQGSSGGHNEQFF,TRBJ2-1,16,TRBV4-3
CASSLLGGGETQYF,TRBJ2-5,14,TRBV7-3
CASSLGVGWTYEQFF,TRBJ2-1,15,TRBV7-6
CASSAPTGAGELFF,TRBJ2-2,14,TRBV7-6
CASSPSGAQETQYF,TRBJ2-5,14,TRBV5-6
CASSDLYGYTF,TRBJ1-2,11,TRBV19
CSAVTGQGAPSSYNEQFF,TRBJ2-1,18,TRBV20-1
CSVDGGSWGEQFF,TRBJ2-1,13,TRBV29-1
CASSPAYAYEQYF,TRBJ2-7,13,TRBV4-3
CASSPQGMGNYGYTF,TRBJ1-2,15,TRBV6-6
CASTTGWGTGELFF,TRBJ2-2,14,TRBV6-5
CASSQPPPTAYTEAFF,TRBJ1-1,16,TRBV3-1
CSAPDTNTEAFF,TRBJ1-1,12,TRBV29-1
CASSFPGNEQFF,TRBJ2-1,12,TRBV7-3
CSARERAGGKPYQETQYF,TRBJ2-5,18,TRBV20-1
CASIQVGGETQYF,TRBJ2-5,13,TRBV3-1
CASSFLAGENEQFF,TRBJ2-1,14,TRBV27
CASSLRLDRGLAGELFF,TRBJ2-2,17,TRBV12-3/TRBV12-4
CASSLLGSGTDTQYF,TRBJ2-3,15,TRBV5-6
CASSLGWPLFF,TRBJ2-1,11,TRBV11-2
CASSDGSTDTQYF,TRBJ2-3,13,TRBV6-4
CASSITAGAATYEQYF,TRBJ2-7,16,TRBV7-2
CASSELRVGEQYF,TRBJ2-7,13,TRBV25-1
CASSYYGSGLQAAYGYTF,TRBJ1-2,18,TRBV6-2/TRBV6-3
CSVGPATGELFF,TRBJ2-2,12,TRBV29-1